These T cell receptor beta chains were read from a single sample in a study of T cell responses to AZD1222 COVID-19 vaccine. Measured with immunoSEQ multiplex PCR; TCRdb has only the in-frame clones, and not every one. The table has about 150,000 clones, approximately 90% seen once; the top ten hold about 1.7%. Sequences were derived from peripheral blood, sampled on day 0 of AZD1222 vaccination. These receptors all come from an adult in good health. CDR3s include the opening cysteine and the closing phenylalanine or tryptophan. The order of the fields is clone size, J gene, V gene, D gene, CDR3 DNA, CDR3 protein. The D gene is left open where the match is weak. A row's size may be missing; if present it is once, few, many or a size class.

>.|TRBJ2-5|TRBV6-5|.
TGTGCCAGCAGGACTGGGGGGCAAGAGACCCAGTACTTC
CASRTGGQETQYF
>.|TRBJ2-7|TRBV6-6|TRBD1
TGTGCCACCCGACAGGGGACATCATACGAGCAGTACTTC
CATRQGTSYEQYF
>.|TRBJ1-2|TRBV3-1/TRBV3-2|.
TGTGCCAGCAGCCAATCCGGGGAACCCTCTGGCTACACCTTC
CASSQSGEPSGYTF
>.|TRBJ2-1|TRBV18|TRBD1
TGTGCCAGCTCACCAAAGGACAGGGGTAGGGGTGAGCAGTTCTTC
CASSPKDRGRGEQFF
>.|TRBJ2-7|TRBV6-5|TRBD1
TGTGCCAGCAGTTTCGGGACAGCCTACGAGCAGTACTTC
CASSFGTAYEQYF
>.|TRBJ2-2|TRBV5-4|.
TGTGCCAGCAGCTTGGCGGCAGAGAACACCGGGGAGCTGTTTTTT
CASSLAAENTGELFF
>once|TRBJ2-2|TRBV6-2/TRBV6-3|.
TGTGCCAGCAGTTATGCCGGGGAGCTGTTTTTT
CASSYAGELFF
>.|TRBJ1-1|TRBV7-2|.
TGTGCCAGCAGCCCATTCCCCCAGGGGATGGGGATGAACACTGAAGCTTTCTTT
CASSPFPQGMGMNTEAFF
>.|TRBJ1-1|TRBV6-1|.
TGTGCCAGCAGTGAATTGGCAGGGATTGGCACTGAAGCTTTCTTT
CASSELAGIGTEAFF
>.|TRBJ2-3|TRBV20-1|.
TGCAGTGCTAGTCACAGCCGGGGCTGGGGAACAGATACGCAGTATTTT
CSASHSRGWGTDTQYF
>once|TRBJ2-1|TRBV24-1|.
TGTGCCACCTCCGGACGGTCCTACAATGAGCAGTTCTTC
CATSGRSYNEQFF
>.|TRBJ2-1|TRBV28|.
TGTGCCAGCAGTTTCAATGGTCGCGGACTAAACAATGAGCAGTTCTTC
CASSFNGRGLNNEQFF
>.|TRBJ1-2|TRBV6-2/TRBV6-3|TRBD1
TGTGCCAGCAGTGGGACAGTAAATAACTATGGCTACACCTTC
CASSGTVNNYGYTF
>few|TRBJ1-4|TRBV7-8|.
TGTGCCAGCAGTTTCTCAACAAACAGGGTTATTGTGACTAATGAAAAACTGTTTTTT
CASSFSTNRVIVTNEKLFF
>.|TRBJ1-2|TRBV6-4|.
TGTGCCAGCAGTGATTTATCCGGGGGTGGCGGCTACACCTTC
CASSDLSGGGGYTF
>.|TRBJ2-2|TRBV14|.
TGTGCCAGCAGCCTTCAGAGGCCCGGGGAGCTGTTTTTT
CASSLQRPGELFF
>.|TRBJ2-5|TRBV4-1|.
TGCGCCAGCAGCCACGGTGCGTCAGGTCAAGAGACCCAGTACTTC
CASSHGASGQETQYF
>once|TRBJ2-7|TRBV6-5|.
TGTGCCAGTATGTATGCGAGGAACTCCTACGAGCAGTACTTC
CASMYARNSYEQYF
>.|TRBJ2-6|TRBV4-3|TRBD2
TGCGCCAGCAGCCAAACTAGCGGCTCTGGGGCCAACGTCCTGACTTTC
CASSQTSGSGANVLTF
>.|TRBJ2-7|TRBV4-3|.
TGCGCCAGCAGCCAAGAACCACCTACCTACGAGCAGTACTTC
CASSQEPPTYEQYF
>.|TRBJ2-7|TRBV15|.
TGTGCCACCAGCAGAGCCAAACAGCACTCCTACGAGCAGTACTTC
CATSRAKQHSYEQYF
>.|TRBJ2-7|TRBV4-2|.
TGTGCCAGCAGCCAAGTGGGAGGCGAGCAGTACTTC
CASSQVGGEQYF
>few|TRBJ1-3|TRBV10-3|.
TGTGCCGTAAGACAGTTTTTCACTGGAAACACCATATATTTT
CAVRQFFTGNTIYF
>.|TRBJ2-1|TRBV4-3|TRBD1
TGCGCCAGCAGCCAAACGACAGGGGACTACAATGAGCAGTTCTTC
CASSQTTGDYNEQFF
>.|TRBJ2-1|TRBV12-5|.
TGTGCTAGTGGTTTGGGGTGGAATGAGCAGTTCTTC
CASGLGWNEQFF
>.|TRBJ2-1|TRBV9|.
TGTGCCAGCAGCGTAGGATCAGGGGGGGCCTACAATGAGCAGTTCTTC
CASSVGSGGAYNEQFF
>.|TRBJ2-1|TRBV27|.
TGTGCCAGCAGTTTGGGGACTCCTAGGGGTGAGCAGTTCTTC
CASSLGTPRGEQFF
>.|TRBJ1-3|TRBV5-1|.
TGCGCCAGCAGCTTGGGTGGCTCTGGAAACACCATATATTTT
CASSLGGSGNTIYF
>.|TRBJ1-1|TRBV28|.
TGTGCCAGCTGGGCCGCGTTGGTCACTGAAGCTTTCTTT
CASWAALVTEAFF
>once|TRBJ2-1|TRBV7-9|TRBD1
TGTGCCAGCAGCTCCGGCGGGGGACAGGGAGGAAAGGAGCAGTTCTTC
CASSSGGGQGGKEQFF
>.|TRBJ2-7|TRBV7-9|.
TGTGCCAGCAGCTTAGTTTCAGGATACGAGCAGTACTTC
CASSLVSGYEQYF
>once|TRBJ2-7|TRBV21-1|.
TGTGCCAGCAGCTACCCCTCTAGCGGGAGGGCTGTCTACGAGCAGTACTTC
CASSYPSSGRAVYEQYF
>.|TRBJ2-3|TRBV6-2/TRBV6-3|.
TGTGCCAGCAGTTACTCAGCCACCACAGATACGCAGTATTTT
CASSYSATTDTQYF
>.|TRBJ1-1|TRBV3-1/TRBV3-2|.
TGTGCCAGCAGCCGGGAGGGGGTCGGCACTGAAGCTTTCTTT
CASSREGVGTEAFF
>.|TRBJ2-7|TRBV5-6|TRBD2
TGTGCCAGCAGCTCGCTAGCGGGAGTCTTCTACGAGCAGTACTTC
CASSSLAGVFYEQYF
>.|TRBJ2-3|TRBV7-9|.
TGTGCCAGCAGCTTAGTAAGCACAGATACGCAGTATTTT
CASSLVSTDTQYF
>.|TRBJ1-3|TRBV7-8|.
TGTGCCAGCAGCTTAGACAGGGGAAACACCATATATTTT
CASSLDRGNTIYF